Listed here are 4 T cell receptor beta chains from one sample, sequenced in a study of technical replicates of blood from a few donors. Measured with immunoSEQ multiplex PCR; TCRdb has only the in-frame clones, and not every one. The sample consists of tens of thousands of clones, 85% to 95% of them appearing once. Sequencing was performed on T cells isolated from PBMCs. The receptors here all came from a human donor in good health.

The chain joins TRBV11-3 to TRBJ2-1; 9 bases line up with TRBD2. The CDR3 consists of 15 residues. The V segment lost 4 bases and the J segment 6 bases; nucleotides outside the gene matches: 7. Looked up from germline, CDR1 is SGHNT and CDR2 is YENEEA. The CDR3, as DNA: TGTGCCAGCAGCTGCCCGGGACTAGCTCGCAATGAGCAGTTCTTC. Its translation: CASSCPGLARNEQFF.

This CDR3 is CASSYSPLRDSYEQYF. The CDR3 nucleotides read TGTGCCAGCAGTTACTCTCCACTTAGAGACTCCTACGAGCAGTACTTC. This chain joins TRBV6-5 and TRBJ2-7; D gene uncertain. CDR3 length: 16 residues. The germline V and J ends were trimmed by 0 bases and 0 bases, with 12 bases remaining between them. CDR1 is MNHEY and CDR2 is SVGAGI in the germline V gene.

V usage is TRBV7-6 and J usage is TRBJ2-2; 7 bases are a match to TRBD2. The CDR3 is made up of 17 amino acids. Germline V gene data show CDR1 as SGHVS and CDR2 as FNYEAQ. V was pared by 5 bases and J by 0 bases, with 9 bases of the junction left unmatched. This CDR3 reads CASSPYSSGANTGELFF. The DNA for the CDR3 is TGTGCCAGCAGCCCATACTCAAGCGGGGCGAACACCGGGGAGCTGTTTTTT.

The CDR3 protein is CARRSGLTGGAYEQYF. The CDR3 DNA follows: TGTGCCAGAAGGTCGGGTCTCACAGGGGGCGCCTACGAGCAGTACTTC. The genes are TRBV2 and TRBJ2-7, with 9 bases matching TRBD1. This CDR3 comprises 16 residues. With 9 bases clipped from V and 2 bases from J, the junction kept 14 bases outside the gene matches. CDR1 SNHLY and CDR2 FYNNEI come from the germline V gene.